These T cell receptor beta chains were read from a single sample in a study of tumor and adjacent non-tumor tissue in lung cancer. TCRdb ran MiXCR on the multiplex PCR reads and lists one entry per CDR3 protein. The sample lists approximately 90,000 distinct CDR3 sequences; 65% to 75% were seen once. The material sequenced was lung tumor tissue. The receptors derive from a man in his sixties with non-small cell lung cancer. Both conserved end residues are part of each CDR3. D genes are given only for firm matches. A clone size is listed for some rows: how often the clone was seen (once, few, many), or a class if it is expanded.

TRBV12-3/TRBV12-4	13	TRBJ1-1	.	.	CASSLREGSEASF	TGTGCCAGCAGTTTGAGGGAGGGATCTGAAGCTTCCTTT
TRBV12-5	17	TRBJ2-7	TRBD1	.	CVSGLATTGDRTYEQYF	TGTGTTAGTGGTTTGGCCACCACAGGGGACCGTACCTACGAGCAGTACTTC
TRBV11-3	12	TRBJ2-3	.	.	CAIGLSHDTQYF	TGTGCCATCGGCTTAAGCCACGATACGCAGTATTTT
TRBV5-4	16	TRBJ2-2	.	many	CASSLDQGGVTGELFF	TGTGCCAGCAGCTTGGACCAGGGGGGAGTCACCGGGGAGCTGTTTTTT
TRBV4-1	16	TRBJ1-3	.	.	CASSREEQRSENTIYF	TGCGCCAGCAGCCGAGAAGAACAGCGCTCTGAAAACACCATATATTTT
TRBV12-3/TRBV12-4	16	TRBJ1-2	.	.	CASSRLLTGTVKGYTF	TGTGCCAGCAGTCGACTCTTGACAGGTACGGTAAAGGGCTACACCTTC
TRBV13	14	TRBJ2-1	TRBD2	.	CANSLERGGNEHFF	TGTGCCAACAGCTTAGAGCGGGGGGGTAATGAGCACTTCTTC
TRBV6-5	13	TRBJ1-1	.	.	CARSYSEYTEAFF	TGTGCCAGGAGTTACTCCGAGTACACTGAAGCTTTCTTT
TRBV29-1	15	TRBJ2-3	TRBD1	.	CSVLVRDRSTETQYF	TGCAGCGTACTAGTCCGGGACAGGAGTACAGAGACGCAGTATTTT
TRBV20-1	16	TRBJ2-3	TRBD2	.	CSARINLAGLTDTQYF	TGCAGTGCTAGAATTAACCTAGCGGGGCTCACAGATACGCAGTATTTT
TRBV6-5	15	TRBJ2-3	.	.	CVSSFYGQRTDTQYF	TGTGTCAGCAGTTTCTACGGACAGAGGACAGATACGCAATATTTT
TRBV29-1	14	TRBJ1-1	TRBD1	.	CSAQMGTGRTEAFF	TGCAGCGCCCAGATGGGGACAGGGCGGACTGAGGCTTTCTTT
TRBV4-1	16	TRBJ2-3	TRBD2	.	CANSLSGGDSTDTQYF	TGCGCCAACAGCCTCAGCGGGGGAGATAGCACAGATACACAGTATTTT
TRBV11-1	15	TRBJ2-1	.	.	CVSSLAKQLRNEQFF	TGTGTCAGCAGCTTAGCCAAACAGCTTCGCAATGAGCAGTTCTTC
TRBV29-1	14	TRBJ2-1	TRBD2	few	CSAYRLAGAHEQLF	TGCAGCGCCTATAGACTAGCGGGAGCTCATGAACAGCTCTTC
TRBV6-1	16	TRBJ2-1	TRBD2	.	CASSEPPAGGYNEQFF	TGTGCCAGCAGTGAACCCCCGGCGGGAGGGTACAATGAGCAGTTCTTC
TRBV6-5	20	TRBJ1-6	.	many	CASSLAGPDRSASYNSPLHF	TGTGCCAGCAGCCTCGCCGGTCCTGACAGGTCCGCCTCCTATAATTCACCCCTCCACTTT
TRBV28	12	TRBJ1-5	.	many	CASSFGNQPQHF	TGTGCCAGCAGTTTCGGGAATCAGCCCCAGCATTTT
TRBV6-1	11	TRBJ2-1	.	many	CASSELPRRFF	TGTGCCAGCAGTGAACTCCCCCGGCGGTTCTTC
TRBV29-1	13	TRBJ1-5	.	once	CSVGRGVQQPQHF	TGCAGTGTTGGGCGGGGTGTGCAGCAGCCCCAGCATTTT
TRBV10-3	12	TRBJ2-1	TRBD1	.	CVIGDDRDEQFF	TGTGTCATCGGTGATGACAGGGATGAGCAGTTCTTC
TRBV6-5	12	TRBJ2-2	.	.	CAYIGGAGELFF	TGTGCCTATATTGGGGGCGCCGGGGAGCTGTTTTTT
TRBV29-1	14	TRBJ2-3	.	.	CSVVGRPSSDTQYF	TGTAGCGTTGTAGGGAGGCCCTCATCAGATACGCAGTATTTT
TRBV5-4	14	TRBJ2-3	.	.	CASSPTSDSVAQYF	TGTGCCAGCAGCCCTACCTCGGACTCAGTTGCGCAGTATTTT
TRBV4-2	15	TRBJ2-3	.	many	CASSQVGGKGDTQYF	TGTGCCAGCAGCCAAGTGGGCGGGAAGGGAGATACGCAGTATTTT
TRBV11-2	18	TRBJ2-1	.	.	CASSTTSWRARSTYEQFF	TGTGCCAGCAGCACCACTAGCTGGAGGGCCCGGTCTACTTATGAACAGTTCTTC
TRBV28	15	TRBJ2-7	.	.	CASAQWGATSYEHYF	TGTGCCAGCGCCCAGTGGGGCGCTACAAGCTATGAGCACTACTTC
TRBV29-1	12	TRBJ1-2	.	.	CFVGVRGYGYTF	TGCTTCGTTGGGGTTCGGGGATATGGCTACACCTTC
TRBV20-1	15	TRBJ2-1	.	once	CIAPRTGDHYNEQFF	TGCATTGCTCCAAGGACGGGGGACCATTACAATGAGCAGTTCTTC
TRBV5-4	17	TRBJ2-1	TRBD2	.	CASSLETSGRALNEHFF	TGTGCCAGCAGCCTGGAAACTAGCGGGAGGGCCCTCAATGAGCACTTCTTC
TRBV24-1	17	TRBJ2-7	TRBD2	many	CATSVLVMGLEPYEQYF	TGTGCCACCAGTGTTCTCGTCATGGGACTAGAGCCCTACGAGCAGTACTTC
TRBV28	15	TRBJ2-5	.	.	CANTSKVAGLETQYF	TGTGCCAACACCTCCAAGGTGGCAGGGTTAGAGACCCAGTACTTC
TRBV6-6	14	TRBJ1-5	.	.	CASNRRESNQAQHF	TGTGCCAGCAATCGAAGGGAGAGCAATCAGGCCCAGCATTTT
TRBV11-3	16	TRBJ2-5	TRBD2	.	CASSSEGLAGQETQYF	TGTGCCAGCAGCTCGGAGGGACTAGCGGGACAAGAGACCCAGTACTTC
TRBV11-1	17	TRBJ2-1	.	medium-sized	CASSLVPRANPLNEQFF	TGTGCCAGCAGCTTAGTCCCCAGGGCAAATCCGCTCAATGAGCAGTTCTTC
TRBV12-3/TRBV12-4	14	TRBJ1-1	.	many	CASSPRSMNTEAFF	TGTGCCAGCAGTCCTCGCTCCATGAACACTGAAGCTTTCTTT
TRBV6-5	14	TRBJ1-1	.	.	CATTPHSTRSEAFF	TGTGCCACCACCCCCCATAGTACACGGTCTGAAGCTTTCTTT
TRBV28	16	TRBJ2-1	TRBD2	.	CASSDPGLEGVNEQFF	TGTGCCAGCAGTGACCCGGGACTAGAGGGAGTAAATGAGCAGTTCTTC
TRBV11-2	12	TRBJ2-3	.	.	CASSFATDTQYF	TGTGCCAGCAGTTTTGCCACAGATACGCAGTATTTT
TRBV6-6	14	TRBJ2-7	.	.	CSSKMGQGLYEQYF	TGTTCCAGCAAAATGGGACAAGGACTATACGAGCAGTACTTC